The present entry profiles one TCR beta chain with its context. Its recognized antigen is unknown. Base qualities were left out, and no much larger clone turns up one base away. Because this beta chain is a stray read in a library intended to capture alpha chains, its abundance should not be given much weight. The time point tag for this specimen amounts to: sample taken at primary tumor resection. Donors were some 67 patients with early-stage, untreated non-small cell lung cancer from the lung TRACERx cohort. Whole RNA extracted from tumor and nontumor lung tissue, or from cryopreserved PBMC samples, was used for TCR sequencing without cell sorting. Patients were selected for TCR sequencing only if sufficient RNA was available from at least two tumor regions. Before selection, tumor and adjacent nontumor lung specimens were reviewed by a lung pathologist. These data come from a study of spatial heterogeneity in lung cancer (dated by TCRdb to the late 2010s). General notes on the study: Beta-chain transcripts were consistently detected in greater numbers than alpha-chain transcripts, which likely reflects a higher abundance of beta-chain transcripts. The study linked features of the TCR repertoire to counts of nonsynonymous mutations, which were determined by whole-exome sequencing of tumor tissue. Both alpha and beta chains were TCR-sequenced in samples taken at surgery, namely 220 tumor regions, around 61 matched nontumor lung samples and approximately 51 PBMC samples. TCR transcript counts in tumor regions correlated strongly with a T cell transcriptional module score from matched bulk RNA-seq. In non-small cell lung cancer, the study made a quantitative comparison of TCR alpha and beta repertoires among multiple tumor regions, matched nontumor lung and blood. In the raw uncorrected reads, each unique combination of TCR and UMI appeared on average more than ten times.

Library prep was done by 5' RACE. Sequenced using a NextSeq 500. In the TCR library protocol, a unique molecular identifier was attached to each TCR cDNA molecule so that PCR and sequencing errors could be corrected. Per the original workflow: TCR identification, UMI-based error correction and CDR3 extraction were performed with Decombinator tools. TCRs above a frequency of 2 per 1,000, corresponding to the top 1% of the tumor frequency distribution, were defined as expanded. Expanded tumor TCRs statistically deemed absent (corrected P<0.05) from at least one tumor region were classed as regional, and all other expanded tumor TCRs were classed as ubiquitous. Rényi diversity was computed with the R vegan package after subsampling each repertoire 100 times to 5,000 TCRs. To build CDR3 similarity networks, amino acid triplet string-kernel similarity was used, and CDR3s were connected when their pairwise similarity was above 0.82. TCRdb itself trimmed the public reads at Q25 with fastp, ran MiXCR and retained productive beta chains. Rows with a matching CDR3 protein are joined into one entry that keeps the most common DNA and genes. The V and J calls shown here were made by TCRdb, not taken from the authors' results. Here the sample has 9,500 or so distinct CDR3 sequences; roughly an eighth occur a single time. The ten most abundant clones make up approximately 10% of the sample.

Summary of the overall study and its limitations: Additional single-cell paired TCR alpha and beta sequencing was considered necessary to confirm, at a functional level, the hypothesis that regional TCRs recognize regional mutations. A correlation was observed between the number of expanded intratumoral alpha and beta TCRs and the tumor nonsynonymous mutation count. Counts of ubiquitous and regional expanded TCRs correlated with counts of ubiquitous and regional nonsynonymous mutations, respectively. Estimated TCR-seq coverage of tumor T cells was only around 7% for alpha chains and about 14% for beta chains.

The germline V gene encodes CDR1 SGHTA and CDR2 FQGNSA. The CDR3 runs 14 residues from the cysteine to the phenylalanine. Here the CDR3 DNA is all that survives: 42 bases in frame from base 1. The germline ends are 12 bases apart after V is trimmed by 2 bases and J by 5 bases. The sample here was lung tumor tissue, taken at surgery. The chain links TRBV7-2 with TRBJ2-5, and the D gene may be TRBD1, 6 bases matching. The clonotype was recovered from a male donor with early-stage non-small cell lung cancer. The DNA sequence reads TGTGCCAGCAGCTTATTAGGGACATTGGAGACCCAGTACTTC. This yields the protein CASSLLGTLETQYF.